These 7 T cell receptor beta chains came from one sample sequenced in a study of blood T cell repertoires in COVID-19. Data came from immunoSEQ multiplex PCR; TCRdb stores just in-frame clones and leaves some out. There are hundreds of thousands of clones in the sample; about 87% occur only once, and about 7% lies in the top ten. The sample was peripheral blood. Source of these receptors: a woman aged 25 to 39 who had recovered from COVID-19.

The CDR3 loop reads CASSLGGPEYEQYF. CDR3 nucleotide sequence: TGTGCCAGCAGCTTAGGAGGCCCCGAATACGAGCAGTACTTC. The chain has TRBV11-3 and TRBJ2-7, with D hard to call. CDR1 SGHNT and CDR2 YENEEA come from the germline V gene. The V and J ends lost 1 base and 4 bases respectively, with 11 bases between them. The CDR3 covers 14 residues.

Here the CDR3 DNA reads TGTGCCAGCAGCGTAGATCACCGGGGGACCCAGTACTTC. It yields the protein CASSVDHRGTQYF. The chain links TRBV9 to TRBJ2-5; D might be TRBD2 (5 bases). The CDR3 runs 13 residues. CDR1 and CDR2 from the germline V gene are SGDLS and YYNGEE. Trimming took off 0 bases at V and 7 bases at J, with 10 bases between the two ends.

This clone was seen only once. The V gene is TRBV27, the J gene TRBJ2-7; TRBD2 is a possible D gene (6 bases). Per the germline V gene, CDR1 is MNHEY and CDR2 is SMNVEV (reference sequence). The CDR3 contains 17 residues. CDR3: CVTKGPNRDSGSYEQYF. DNA for the CDR3: TGTGTCACTAAAGGGCCTAACCGGGACTCTGGCTCCTACGAGCAGTACTTC.

The chain has TRBV5-1 and TRBJ1-1; tentative D call: TRBD1 (5 bases). Trimming shortened V by 5 bases and J by 4 bases, and 21 bases separated the two germline ends. The CDR3 totals 16 residues. CDR1 and CDR2 from the germline V gene are SGHRS and YFSETQ. CDR3 region: CASRPRGGDEGTEAFF. CDR3 DNA sequence: TGCGCCAGCAGGCCTAGGGGTGGAGACGAAGGCACTGAAGCTTTCTTT. Drawing the rest from reference TRBV5-1 and TRBJ1-1, the complete variable domain is KAGVTQTPRYLIKTRGQQVTLSCSPISGHRSVSWYQQTPGQGLQFLFEYFSETQRNKGNFPGRFSGRQFSNSRSEMNVSTLELGDSALYLCASRPRGGDEGTEAFFGQGTRLTVV.

This chain uses TRBV7-9 with TRBJ1-1; 7 bases match TRBD1. J was trimmed by 0 bases and V by 4 bases; bases with no gene match: 5. From germline, CDR1 is SEHNR and CDR2 FQNEAQ (reference sequence). The CDR3 spans 15 residues. This chain's CDR3 is CASSSGTVMNTEAFF. The DNA for the CDR3 is TGTGCCAGCAGCTCCGGGACAGTGATGAACACTGAAGCTTTCTTT.

This chain links TRBV29-1 with TRBJ1-1, with TRBD1 identical over 9 bases. The germline V gene has CDR1 SQVTM and CDR2 ANQGSEA. The CDR3 contains 12 residues. V gave up 7 bases and J gave up 6 bases; unmatched junction bases: 6. The chain's CDR3 is CSAKGQGAEAFF. CDR3 DNA sequence: TGCAGCGCTAAGGGACAGGGAGCTGAAGCTTTCTTT.

The J gene is TRBJ1-1, the V gene TRBV7-9, with 9 bases identical to TRBD1. Per the germline V gene, CDR1 is SEHNR and CDR2 is FQNEAQ (reference sequence). After removal of 4 bases from V and 2 bases from J, the junction contained 8 bases not matched to a gene. The CDR3 is 16 amino acids. The CDR3 sequence is CASSSRIQGANTEAFF. DNA of the CDR3: TGTGCCAGCAGCTCGCGAATACAGGGGGCAAACACTGAAGCTTTCTTT.